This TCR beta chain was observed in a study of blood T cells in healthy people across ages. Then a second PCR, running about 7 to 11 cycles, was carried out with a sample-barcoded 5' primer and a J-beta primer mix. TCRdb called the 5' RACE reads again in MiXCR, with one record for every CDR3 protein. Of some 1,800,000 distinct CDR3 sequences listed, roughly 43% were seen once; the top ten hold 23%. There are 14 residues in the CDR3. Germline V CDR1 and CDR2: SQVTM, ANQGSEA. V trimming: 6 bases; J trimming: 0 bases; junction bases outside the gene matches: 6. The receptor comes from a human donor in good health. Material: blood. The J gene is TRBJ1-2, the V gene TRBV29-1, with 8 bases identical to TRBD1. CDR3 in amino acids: CSVTWTGSNYGYTF. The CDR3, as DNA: TGCAGCGTGACATGGACAGGGTCTAACTATGGCTACACCTTC. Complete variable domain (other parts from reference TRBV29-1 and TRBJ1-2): SAVISQKPSRDICQRGTSLTIQCQVDSQVTMMFWYRQQPGQSLTLIATANQGSEATYESGFVIDKFPISRPNLTFSTLTVSNMSPEDSSIYLCSVTWTGSNYGYTFGSGTRLTVV.